This TCR beta chain was identified in a study of blood T cells in healthy people across ages. Regarding the study as a whole: Long-lived donors exceeded aged donors in naive CD4+ cells and diversity. Total diversity from one million sequenced T cells was likely underestimated. With naive T cell percentage, TCR beta diversity showed a strong correlation.

A second PCR of about 7 to 12 cycles used a sample-barcoded 5' primer and a J-beta primer mix. Each CDR3 protein is one row after TCRdb ran MiXCR on the 5' RACE reads. The table includes hundreds of thousands of distinct CDR3 sequences, roughly 30% detected once. This clonotype was counted between two and nine times. Its antigen remains unidentified. An end of the junction differs from the germline gene, which may be a read error. The sequencing sample was made of blood. The origin of this receptor is a woman older than 75 in good health.

CDR3 amino acids: CAWEPGQGDEKRFF. The CDR3 DNA is TGTGCCTGGGAGCCGGGACAGGGGGATGAAAAACGGTTTTTT. The chain has TRBV30 and TRBJ1-4; 11 nucleotides align to TRBD1. Germline V CDR1 and CDR2: GTSNPN, SVGIG (reference sequence). This CDR3 is 14 amino acids long.